What follows are 6 T cell receptor beta chains derived from one specimen sequenced in a study of shared clonotypes between healthy human individuals. Repertoires were generated with immunoSEQ multiplex PCR, while TCRdb's copy carries only in-frame clones and drops some. The table has 400,000 to 500,000 clones, 60% to 85% seen once. The sequenced sample consisted of PBMCs. These receptors were collected from a woman between 35 and 50 years old in good health. Some clones in this sample may be carry-over from other donors' samples.

The chain combines TRBV2 with TRBJ2-5; D uncertain. The CDR3 contains 12 residues. Germline V CDR1 and CDR2: SNHLY, FYNNEI. V was trimmed by 3 bases and J by 1 base, leaving 3 bases between them. CDR3 bases: TGTGCCAGCAGTGACTTCCAAGAGACCCAGTACTTC. Protein product: CASSDFQETQYF.

The chain employs TRBV20-1 and TRBJ2-5, with 7 bases that match TRBD2. The end of the DNA is better explained by TRBJ2-7, so the J call may be wrong. There are 11 residues in the CDR3. The V gene's germline CDR1 is DFQATT and CDR2 SNEGSKA (reference sequence). For the CDR3, the DNA is TGCAGTTTAGCGGGTTCCTACGAGCAGTACTTC. This encodes CSLAGSYEQYF.

The chain couples TRBV28 to TRBJ1-1; D perhaps matches TRBD1 (5 bases). The CDR3 runs 14 residues. V was clipped by 6 bases and J by 13 bases, with 24 bases between them. Germline values: CDR1 MDHEN, CDR2 SYDVKM. The CDR3 is CASSLTEGPKGIFF. The CDR3, as DNA: TGTGCCAGCAGCCTAACGGAGGGCCCTAAGGGGATTTTCTTT. The full variable domain, in which reference TRBV28 and TRBJ1-1 provide the parts outside the CDR3, is DVKVTQSSRYLVKRTGEKVFLECVQDMDHENMFWYRQDPGLGLRLIYFSYDVKMKEKGDIPEGYSVSREKKERFSLILESASTNQTSMYLCASSLTEGPKGIFFGQGTRLTVV.

This clone was seen only a few times. This chain connects TRBV7-3 to TRBJ2-5; unclear D gene. The CDR3 contains 16 residues. Trimming removed 0 bases from V and 0 bases from J, with 11 bases in between. Germline lookup yields CDR1 SGHTA and CDR2 FQGTGA. CDR3 residues: CASSLTGRRNQETQYF. The CDR3 DNA is TGTGCCAGCAGCTTAACCGGGCGGCGGAACCAAGAGACCCAGTACTTC.

The chain joins TRBV19 to TRBJ2-3, with TRBD2 as a possible D gene (6 bases). V lost 2 bases and J 4 bases, leaving 16 bases between the germline ends. The CDR3 covers 16 residues. CDR1 LNHDA and CDR2 SQIVND come from the germline V gene (reference sequence). The CDR3 reads CASSIRRASVPDTQYF. DNA for the CDR3: TGTGCCAGTAGTATAAGGAGGGCTAGCGTGCCAGATACGCAGTATTTT.

About this clone itself: The sample holds other DNA sequences that translate to the same CDR3. The chain recombines TRBV5-1 with TRBJ2-3, with D perhaps matching TRBD2 (5 bases). Trimming stripped 0 bases from V and 1 base from J, with 6 bases between. This CDR3 has 14 residues. Looked up from germline, CDR1 is SGHRS and CDR2 is YFSETQ. The CDR3 DNA follows: TGCGCCAGCAGCTTGGAGGGAGGCACAGATACGCAGTATTTT. Protein: CASSLEGGTDTQYF.